This T cell receptor beta chain was recovered during a study of T cell responses to AZD1222 COVID-19 vaccine. Background on the study: Second-dose timings of about 4 or about 12 weeks were pooled. Whole-study results and caveats: Only a handful of people who got AZD1222 tested seropositive at baseline. Repertoire sampling happened only post peak T cell response. Clonal diversity was possibly underestimated; the donors were predominantly white British and more often female.

The data were produced by immunoSEQ multiplex PCR, yet TCRdb's version contains in-frame clones alone and is incomplete. The table records roughly 150,000 clones, less than 95% of them present only once. With respect to this clone: What it binds is unknown.

This CDR3 spans 17 amino acids. Germline V CDR1 and CDR2: MNHEY, SMNVEV (reference sequence). The J segment lost 3 bases and the V segment lost 2 bases, leaving 9 bases of the junction unmatched. Sequences were derived from peripheral blood, sampled on day 0 of AZD1222 vaccination. The sequence came from an adult in good health. The chain is built from TRBV27 and TRBJ2-7; 11 bases match TRBD1. The CDR3 DNA follows: TGTGCCAGCAGTTTAGAGGTACGGACAGGGGGCGTCTACGAGCAGTACTTC. Residues: CASSLEVRTGGVYEQYF.